One sample yielded the 21 T cell receptor beta chains listed below, sequenced in a study of T cell changes during pregnancy in multiple sclerosis. The protocol was immunoSEQ multiplex PCR, while the TCRdb copy is restricted to in-frame clones and leaves out a portion. Found here are more than 70,000 clones, less than 95% of them singletons; the top ten hold 0.9% to 0.95%. Here the sequenced sample was peripheral blood, taken before pregnancy. The receptor source for this set is a female donor with multiple sclerosis, enrolled in a pregnancy study.

The chain recombines TRBV7-3 with TRBJ2-7, with TRBD2 as a possible D gene (7 bases). Trimming stripped 4 bases from V and 7 bases from J, with 17 bases between. There are 14 residues in the CDR3. Germline-derived CDR1 and CDR2 are SGHTA and FQGTGA. The CDR3 region has the DNA TGTGCCAGCAGCTCGCCGGGACTACAGGGTGAGCAGTACTTC. Translation gives CASSSPGLQGEQYF.

The chain is built from TRBV12-5 and TRBJ1-3; D is unclear. The CDR3 contains 14 residues. Germline V lookup: CDR1 LGHNT, CDR2 FRNRAP. The V end lost 6 bases, the J end lost 0 bases, and 9 bases lay between the germline ends. CDR3 sequence reads: CASGGRLSGNTIYF. The CDR3 DNA follows: TGTGCTAGTGGCGGGAGGCTCTCTGGAAACACCATATATTTT.

This clone was recorded once. Here the CDR3 reads CASSPLGTGNTEAFF. CDR3 nucleotide sequence: TGTGCCAGCAGTCCCCTTGGGACAGGGAACACTGAAGCTTTCTTT. The chain joins TRBV27 to TRBJ1-1; 8 nucleotides align to TRBD1. After removal of 5 bases from V and 1 base from J, the junction contained 6 bases not matched to a gene. The CDR3 extends over 15 amino acids. The germline gives CDR1 MNHEY, CDR2 SMNVEV (reference sequence).

CDR3 sequence reads: CASSLAAGPQETQYF. The CDR3 bases are TGTGCCAGCAGCTTGGCTGCGGGGCCCCAAGAGACCCAGTACTTC. The J gene is TRBJ2-5, the V gene TRBV7-3; possibly TRBD2 for D (6 bases). This CDR3 is built from 15 residues. The germline V and J ends were trimmed by 3 bases and 1 base, with 12 bases remaining between them. CDR1 is SGHTA, CDR2 FQGTGA, per germline.

The V call is TRBV11-2, the J call TRBJ2-7; 10 nucleotides match TRBD2. Germline-derived CDR1 and CDR2 are SGHAT and FQNNGV. The CDR3 has 20 residues. With V trimmed by 0 bases and J by 0 bases, 14 bases remained unmatched. The CDR3 region is CASSLELVSSGGPSSYEQYF. The CDR3 nucleotides are TGTGCCAGCAGCTTAGAGTTGGTCTCTAGCGGGGGCCCCAGCTCCTACGAGCAGTACTTC.

The V gene is TRBV18, the J gene TRBJ1-4, with TRBD1 identical over 10 bases. Germline CDR1 KGHSH, CDR2 LQKENI. V lost 6 bases, J lost 2 bases, and 3 bases stayed unmatched. The CDR3 has 15 residues. Here the CDR3 reads CASSRQGATNEKLFF. The CDR3 DNA reads as TGTGCCAGCTCTCGACAGGGGGCGACTAATGAAAAACTGTTTTTT.

This chain joins TRBV4-1 and TRBJ1-2; D gene uncertain. Trimming took off 1 base at V and 2 bases at J, with 8 bases between the two ends. Germline V gene data show CDR1 as MGHRA and CDR2 as YSYEKL. The CDR3 has 14 residues. CDR3 bases: TGCGCCAGCAGCCAAGTACAGCAAAACTATGGCTACACCTTC. Translated: CASSQVQQNYGYTF.

The V call is TRBV30, the J call TRBJ1-1, with unresolved D. This CDR3 has 15 residues. Between the trimmed V and J ends, which lost 0 bases and 0 bases, there was a span of 11 bases. Germline CDR1 GTSNPN, CDR2 SVGIG (reference sequence). The CDR3 loop reads CAWSVLHRLNTEAFF. CDR3 nucleotides: TGTGCCTGGAGTGTACTTCACAGATTGAACACTGAAGCTTTCTTT.

This clone came up once. The chain uses TRBV28 and TRBJ1-5, with 8 bases lining up with TRBD1. Germline V CDR1 and CDR2: MDHEN, SYDVKM. The CDR3 length is 15 residues. V shed 2 bases, J shed 5 bases, and the junction held 5 bases outside the gene matches. CDR3 bases: TGTGCCAGCAGTTTACGTAACAGGGGGGATCAGCCCCAGCATTTT. It translates to CASSLRNRGDQPQHF.

The rearrangement joins TRBV29-1 to TRBJ2-1, with D possibly being TRBD1 (6 bases). The V end was cut by 6 bases, the J end by 5 bases, with 14 bases between. CDR3 length equals 13 residues. The V gene's germline CDR1 is SQVTM and CDR2 ANQGSEA. The CDR3 loop is CSVRRGSNNEQFF. Written as DNA, the CDR3 is TGCAGCGTCCGAAGGGGGTCCAACAATGAGCAGTTCTTC.

The rearrangement joins TRBV29-1 to TRBJ2-1; 9 positions agree with TRBD2. The CDR3 loop spans 15 amino acids. V dropped 5 bases and J dropped 0; count of bases not matched to a gene: 5. The V gene's germline CDR1 is SQVTM and CDR2 ANQGSEA. The CDR3 nucleotides read TGCAGCGTTTCCCATAGCGGGAGCTCCTACAATGAGCAGTTCTTC. The encoded protein is CSVSHSGSSYNEQFF.

This chain uses TRBV5-1 with TRBJ1-1; 9 nucleotides match TRBD1. Germline assignment: CDR1 SGHRS and CDR2 YFSETQ. V lost 1 base, J lost 4 bases, and 8 bases stayed unmatched. This CDR3 region has 16 residues. For the CDR3, the DNA is TGCGCCAGCAGCTTGAGGGCGACAGGGGGTTTCACTGAAGCTTTCTTT. This codes for CASSLRATGGFTEAFF.

The chain is built from TRBV19 and TRBJ2-3; TRBD1 matches 10 bases. The germline gives CDR1 LNHDA, CDR2 SQIVND (reference sequence). CDR3 length: 18 residues. V gave up 7 bases and J gave up 3 bases; unmatched junction bases: 16. CDR3 protein: CASTHRDRGHALTDTQYF. The CDR3 nucleotides are TGTGCCAGTACGCACCGGGACAGGGGACACGCTCTAACAGATACGCAGTATTTT. Looking up the rest from reference TRBV19 and TRBJ2-3 gives the full variable domain: DGGITQSPKYLFRKEGQNVTLSCEQNLNHDAMYWYRQDPGQGLRLIYYSQIVNDFQKGDIAEGYSVSREKKESFPLTVTSAQKNPTAFYLCASTHRDRGHALTDTQYFGPGTRLTVL.

This rearrangement joins TRBV27 to TRBJ2-3, with TRBD1 matching 9 bases. J was trimmed by 2 bases and V by 7 bases; bases with no gene match: 4. Germline lookup yields CDR1 MNHEY and CDR2 SMNVEV (reference sequence). This CDR3 is built from 14 residues. The CDR3: CASIGTGHTDTQYF. The CDR3, as DNA: TGTGCCAGCATCGGGACAGGGCACACAGATACGCAGTATTTT.

CDR3 loop: CASSGRLAGRAGELFF. The CDR3 nucleotides are TGTGCCAGCAGTGGACGACTAGCGGGACGTGCCGGGGAGCTGTTTTTT. The chain joins TRBV25-1 to TRBJ2-2; 11 bases are shared with TRBD2. The junction had 7 bases not matched to a gene; V was cut back by 4 bases and J by 6 bases. The CDR3 sequence is 16 residues long. Germline lookup yields CDR1 MGHDK and CDR2 SYGVNS. Together with reference TRBV25-1 and TRBJ2-2, the CDR3 gives the full variable domain: EADIYQTPRYLVIGTGKKITLECSQTMGHDKMYWYQQDPGMELHLIHYSYGVNSTEKGDLSSESTVSRIRTEHFPLTLESARPSHTSQYLCASSGRLAGRAGELFFGEGSRLTVL.

The rearrangement uses TRBV27 and TRBJ2-1; 15 nucleotides match TRBD2. The V gene end was trimmed by 5 bases and the J gene end by 12 bases; junction bases not matched to a gene: 11. Germline loops: CDR1 MNHEY, CDR2 SMNVEV (reference sequence). CDR3 length: 16 amino acids. As DNA, the CDR3 is TGTGCCAGCAGTAATCTAGGGACTAGCGGGAGGCGTGCGCAGTTCTTC. Amino acid sequence: CASSNLGTSGRRAQFF.

CDR3 sequence reads: CASSGGGGGGANVLTF. For the CDR3, the DNA is TGTGCCAGCAGCGGGGGAGGGGGAGGAGGGGCCAACGTCCTGACTTTC. The chain couples TRBV7-3 to TRBJ2-6, with D tentatively TRBD2 (7 bases). The germline V and J ends were trimmed by 5 bases and 4 bases, with 15 bases remaining between them. CDR1 SGHTA and CDR2 FQGTGA come from the germline V gene. This CDR3 region has 16 residues.

The gene calls are TRBV19 and TRBJ2-7; the match to TRBD1 covers 7 bases. V was pared by 6 bases and J by 6 bases, with 20 bases of the junction left unmatched. This CDR3 spans 17 amino acids. Germline V gives CDR1 LNHDA, CDR2 SQIVND (reference sequence). As DNA, the CDR3 is TGTGCCAGTAGCCAGAGTCGGACAGGTTTGGTGACTCGCGAGCAGTACTTC. Encoded protein: CASSQSRTGLVTREQYF.

This chain links TRBV6-5 with TRBJ2-5; 7 bases match TRBD1. Looked up from germline, CDR1 is MNHEY and CDR2 is SVGAGI. Losses at the gene ends were 4 bases for V and 1 base for J; bases not matched to a gene: 3. There are 14 residues in the CDR3. CDR3 residues: CASSSYRGQETQYF. In nucleotides, the CDR3 is TGTGCCAGCAGTTCGTACAGGGGCCAAGAGACCCAGTACTTC.

CDR3 protein: CATSRPTGTTTYEQYF. The CDR3 bases are TGTGCCACCAGCAGACCTACCGGGACTACAACTTACGAGCAGTACTTC. The chain uses TRBV15 and TRBJ2-7, with 7 nucleotides matching TRBD2. Losses at the gene ends were 2 bases for V and 4 bases for J; bases not matched to a gene: 11. Per germline, CDR1 LNHNV and CDR2 YYDKDF (reference sequence). This CDR3 region has 16 residues.

This clone showed up just once. The rearrangement joins TRBV9 to TRBJ2-7; 10 nucleotides match TRBD1. The length of the CDR3 is 14 residues. The V segment lost 4 bases and the J segment 2 bases; nucleotides outside the gene matches: 3. From germline, CDR1 is SGDLS and CDR2 YYNGEE. The CDR3 nucleotides are TGTGCCAGCAGCCCTGGACAGGGGGCCTACGAGCAGTACTTC. Translating gives CASSPGQGAYEQYF.